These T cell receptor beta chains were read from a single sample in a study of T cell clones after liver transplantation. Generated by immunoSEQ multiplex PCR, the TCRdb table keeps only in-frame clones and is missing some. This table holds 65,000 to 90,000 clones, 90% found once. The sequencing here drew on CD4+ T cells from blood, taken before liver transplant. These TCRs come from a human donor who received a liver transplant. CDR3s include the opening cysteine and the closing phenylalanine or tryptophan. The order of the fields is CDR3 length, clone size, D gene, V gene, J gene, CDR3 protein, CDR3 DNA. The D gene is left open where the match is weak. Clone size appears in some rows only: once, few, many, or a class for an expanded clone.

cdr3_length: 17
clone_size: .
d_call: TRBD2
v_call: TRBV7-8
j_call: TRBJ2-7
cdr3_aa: CASSFTGASGYSYEQYF
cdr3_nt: TGTGCCAGCAGCTTCACCGGGGCTAGCGGGTACTCCTACGAGCAGTACTTC

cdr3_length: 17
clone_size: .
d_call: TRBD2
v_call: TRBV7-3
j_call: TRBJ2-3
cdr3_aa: CASSLLPPAGGPDTQYF
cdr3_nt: TGTGCCAGCAGCTTACTCCCTCCAGCGGGAGGACCAGATACGCAGTATTTT

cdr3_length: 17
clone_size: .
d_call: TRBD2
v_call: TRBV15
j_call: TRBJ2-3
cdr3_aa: CATSRGTSGWGTDTQYF
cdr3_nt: TGTGCCACCAGCAGAGGGACTAGCGGGTGGGGCACAGATACGCAGTATTTT

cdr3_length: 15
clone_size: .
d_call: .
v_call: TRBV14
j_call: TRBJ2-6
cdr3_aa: CASSESTPGANVLTF
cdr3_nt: TGTGCCAGCAGTGAATCAACCCCCGGGGCCAACGTCCTGACTTTC

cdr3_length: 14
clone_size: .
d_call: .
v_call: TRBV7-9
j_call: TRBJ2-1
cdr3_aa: CASTQGGAEDEQFF
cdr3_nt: TGTGCCAGCACCCAAGGGGGGGCAGAGGATGAGCAGTTCTTC

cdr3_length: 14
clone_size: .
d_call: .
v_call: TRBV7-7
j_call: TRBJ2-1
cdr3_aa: CASSSGGIYNEQFF
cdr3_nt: TGTGCTAGCAGCTCGGGGGGCATTTACAATGAGCAGTTCTTC

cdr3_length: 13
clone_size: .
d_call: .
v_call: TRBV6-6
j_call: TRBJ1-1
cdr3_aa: CASSYSKGVEAFF
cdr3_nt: TGTGCCAGCAGTTACTCGAAGGGGGTAGAAGCTTTCTTT

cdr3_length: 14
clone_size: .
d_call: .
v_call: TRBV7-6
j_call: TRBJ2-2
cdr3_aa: CASIQSASTGELFF
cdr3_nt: TGTGCCAGCATCCAGAGCGCCAGCACCGGGGAGCTGTTTTTT

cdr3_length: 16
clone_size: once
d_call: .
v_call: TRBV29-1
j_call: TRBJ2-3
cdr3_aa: CSVVISGRPSTDTQYF
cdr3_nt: TGCAGCGTTGTTATCTCCGGGCGACCTAGCACAGATACGCAGTATTTT

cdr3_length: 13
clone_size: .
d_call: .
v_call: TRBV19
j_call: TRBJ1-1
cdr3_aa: CASSIRQATEAFF
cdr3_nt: TGTGCCAGTAGTATTCGACAAGCCACTGAAGCTTTCTTT

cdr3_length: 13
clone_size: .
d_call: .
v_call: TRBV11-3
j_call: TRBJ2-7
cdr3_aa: CASSTGTAVEQYF
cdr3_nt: TGTGCCAGCAGCACCGGGACCGCCGTAGAGCAGTACTTC

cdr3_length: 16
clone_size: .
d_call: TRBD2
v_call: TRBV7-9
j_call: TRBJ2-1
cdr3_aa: CASRRGLAGAIGEAFF
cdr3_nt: TGTGCCAGCAGGCGAGGACTAGCGGGAGCGATAGGTGAGGCGTTCTTC

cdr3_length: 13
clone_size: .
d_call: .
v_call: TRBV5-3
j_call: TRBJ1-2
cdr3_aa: CASSLQVHYGYTF
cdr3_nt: TGTGCCAGCAGCTTGCAGGTACACTATGGCTACACCTTC

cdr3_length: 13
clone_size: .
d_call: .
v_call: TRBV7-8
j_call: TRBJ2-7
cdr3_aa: CASSLRMSYEQYF
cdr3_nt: TGTGCCAGCAGCTTACGCATGTCCTACGAGCAGTACTTC

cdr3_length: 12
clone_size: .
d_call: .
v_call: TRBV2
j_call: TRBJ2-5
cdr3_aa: CASGGAGETQYF
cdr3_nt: TGTGCCAGCGGTGGGGCCGGAGAGACCCAGTACTTC

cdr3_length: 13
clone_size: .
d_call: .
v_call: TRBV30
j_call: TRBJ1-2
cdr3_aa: CAWGLSPNYGYTF
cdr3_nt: TGTGCCTGGGGCCTGAGCCCTAACTATGGCTACACCTTC

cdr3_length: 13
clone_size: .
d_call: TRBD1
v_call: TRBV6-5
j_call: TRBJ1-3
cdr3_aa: CASRRQGLDTIYF
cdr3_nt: TGTGCCAGCAGACGACAGGGGTTAGACACCATATATTTT

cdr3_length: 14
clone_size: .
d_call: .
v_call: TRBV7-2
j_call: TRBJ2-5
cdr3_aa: CASRRRAGGETQYF
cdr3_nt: TGTGCCAGCCGCCGCAGGGCCGGGGGAGAGACCCAGTACTTC

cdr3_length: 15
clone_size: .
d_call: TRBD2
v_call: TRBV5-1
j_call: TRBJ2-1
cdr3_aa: CASSFSGSSYNEQFF
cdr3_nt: TGCGCCAGCAGCTTCAGCGGGAGCTCCTACAATGAGCAGTTCTTC

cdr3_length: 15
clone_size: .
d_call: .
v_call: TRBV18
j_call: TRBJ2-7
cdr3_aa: CASSPPSRAIVEQYF
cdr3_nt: TGTGCCAGCTCACCACCCAGCAGGGCGATCGTCGAGCAGTACTTC

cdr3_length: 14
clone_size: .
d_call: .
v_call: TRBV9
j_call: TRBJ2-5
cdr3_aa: CASSLIGSQETQYF
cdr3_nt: TGTGCCAGCAGTCTAATCGGCTCCCAAGAGACCCAGTACTTC

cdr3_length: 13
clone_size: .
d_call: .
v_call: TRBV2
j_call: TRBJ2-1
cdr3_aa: CASSEERYNEQFF
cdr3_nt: TGTGCCAGCAGTGAAGAAAGATACAATGAGCAGTTCTTC

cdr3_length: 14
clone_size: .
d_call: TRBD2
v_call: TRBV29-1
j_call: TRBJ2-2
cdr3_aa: CSASGRGVTGELFF
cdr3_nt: TGCAGCGCTAGCGGGAGAGGGGTAACCGGGGAGCTGTTTTTT

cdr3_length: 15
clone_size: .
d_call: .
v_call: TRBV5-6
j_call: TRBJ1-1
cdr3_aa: CASSFWGRRISEAFF
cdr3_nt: TGTGCCAGCAGCTTTTGGGGGCGCAGGATCTCAGAAGCTTTCTTT

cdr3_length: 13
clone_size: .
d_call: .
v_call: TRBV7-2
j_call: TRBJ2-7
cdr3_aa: CASSLEGSWEQYF
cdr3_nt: TGTGCCAGCAGCTTAGAGGGTAGCTGGGAGCAGTACTTC

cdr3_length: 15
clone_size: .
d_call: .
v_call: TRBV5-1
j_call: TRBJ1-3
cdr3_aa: CASSLDGKSGNTIYF
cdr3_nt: TGCGCCAGCAGCTTGGATGGTAAATCTGGAAACACCATATATTTT

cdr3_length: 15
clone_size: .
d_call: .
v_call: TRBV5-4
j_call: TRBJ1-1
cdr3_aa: CASSLDRAWTTEAFF
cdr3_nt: TGTGCCAGCAGCTTGGACAGGGCGTGGACCACTGAAGCTTTCTTT

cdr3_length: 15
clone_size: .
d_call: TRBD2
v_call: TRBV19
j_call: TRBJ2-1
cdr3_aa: CASSATSGRANEQFF
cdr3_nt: TGTGCCAGTAGTGCGACTAGCGGGAGGGCCAATGAGCAGTTCTTC

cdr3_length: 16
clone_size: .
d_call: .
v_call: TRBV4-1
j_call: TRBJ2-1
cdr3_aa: CASSPLRGSSYNEQFF
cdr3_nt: TGCGCCAGCAGCCCCCTAAGAGGAAGCTCCTACAATGAGCAGTTCTTC

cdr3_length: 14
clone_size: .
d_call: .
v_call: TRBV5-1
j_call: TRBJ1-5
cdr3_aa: CASSLLGGDQPQHF
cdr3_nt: TGCGCCAGCAGCTTGTTAGGAGGAGATCAGCCCCAGCATTTT

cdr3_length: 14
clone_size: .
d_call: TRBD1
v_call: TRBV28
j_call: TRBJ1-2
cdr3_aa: CASSFRDREDGYTF
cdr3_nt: TGTGCCAGCAGTTTTCGGGACAGGGAGGATGGCTACACCTTC

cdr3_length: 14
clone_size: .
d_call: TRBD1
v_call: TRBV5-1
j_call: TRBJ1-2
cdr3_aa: CASSLGTGGYGYTF
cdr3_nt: TGCGCCAGCAGCTTGGGGACAGGGGGGTATGGCTACACCTTC

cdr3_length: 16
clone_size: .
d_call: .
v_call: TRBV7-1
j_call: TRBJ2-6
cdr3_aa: CASSSWGTSGANVLTF
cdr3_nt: TGTGCCAGCAGCTCCTGGGGTACGTCTGGGGCCAACGTCCTGACTTTC

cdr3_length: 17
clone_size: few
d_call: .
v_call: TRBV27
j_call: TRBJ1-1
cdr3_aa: CASSFYRGDRVGPEAFF
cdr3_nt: TGTGCCAGCAGTTTTTATCGAGGGGATCGGGTCGGGCCTGAAGCTTTCTTT

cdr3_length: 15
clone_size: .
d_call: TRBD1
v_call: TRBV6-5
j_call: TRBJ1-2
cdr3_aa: CASSPTGMTNYGYTF
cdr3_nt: TGTGCCAGCAGTCCGACAGGGATGACTAACTATGGCTACACCTTC

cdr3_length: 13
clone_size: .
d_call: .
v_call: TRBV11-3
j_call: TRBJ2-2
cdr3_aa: CASSPKNTGELFF
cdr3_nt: TGTGCCAGCAGCCCGAAGAACACCGGGGAGCTGTTTTTT

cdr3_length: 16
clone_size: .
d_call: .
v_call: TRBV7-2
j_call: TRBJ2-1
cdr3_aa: CASSPKGWSSYNEQFF
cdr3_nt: TGTGCCAGCAGCCCGAAGGGGTGGAGCTCCTACAATGAGCAGTTCTTC

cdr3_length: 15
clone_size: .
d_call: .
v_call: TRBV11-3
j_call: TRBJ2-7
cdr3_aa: CASSLRGQGTSEQYF
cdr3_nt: TGTGCCAGCAGCCTACGCGGCCAGGGCACTTCCGAGCAGTACTTC

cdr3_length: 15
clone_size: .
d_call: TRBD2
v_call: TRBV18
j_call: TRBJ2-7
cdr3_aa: CASSPGTSGLYEQYF
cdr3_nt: TGTGCCAGCTCACCAGGGACTAGCGGACTTTACGAGCAGTACTTC

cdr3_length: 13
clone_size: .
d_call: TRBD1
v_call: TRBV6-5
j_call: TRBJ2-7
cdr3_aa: CASSTRQGYEQYF
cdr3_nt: TGTGCCAGCAGTACCAGACAGGGCTACGAGCAGTACTTC

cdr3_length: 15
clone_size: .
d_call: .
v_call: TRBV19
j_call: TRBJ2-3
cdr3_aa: CASSTDRDIADTQYF
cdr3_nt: TGTGCCAGTAGTACCGACAGAGACATTGCAGATACGCAGTATTTT

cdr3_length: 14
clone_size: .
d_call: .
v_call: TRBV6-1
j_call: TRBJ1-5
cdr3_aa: CATNPGNSNQPQHF
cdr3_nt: TGTGCCACTAACCCGGGAAATAGCAATCAGCCCCAGCATTTT

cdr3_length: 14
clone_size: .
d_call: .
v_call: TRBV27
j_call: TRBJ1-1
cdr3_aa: CASSFRGTNTEAFF
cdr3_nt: TGTGCCAGCAGTTTTAGGGGAACGAACACTGAAGCTTTCTTT

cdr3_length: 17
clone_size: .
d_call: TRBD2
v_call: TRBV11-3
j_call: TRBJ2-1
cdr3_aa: CASSPFDAGGPYNEQFF
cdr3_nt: TGTGCCAGCAGCCCCTTCGACGCGGGAGGGCCCTACAATGAGCAGTTCTTC

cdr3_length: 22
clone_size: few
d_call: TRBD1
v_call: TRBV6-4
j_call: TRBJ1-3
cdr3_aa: CASSDSRGQGVRSFHSGNTIYF
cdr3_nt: TGTGCCAGCAGTGACTCGAGAGGACAGGGGGTTCGTAGTTTTCACTCTGGAAACACCATATATTTT

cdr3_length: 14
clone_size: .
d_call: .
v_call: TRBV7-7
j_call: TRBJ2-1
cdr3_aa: CASSLGAGYDEQFF
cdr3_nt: TGTGCCAGCAGCTTAGGTGCGGGATACGATGAGCAGTTCTTC

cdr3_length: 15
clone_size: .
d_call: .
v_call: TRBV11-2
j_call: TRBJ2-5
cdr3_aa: CASSLEGTGKETQYF
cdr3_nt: TGTGCCAGCAGCTTAGAAGGGACTGGGAAGGAGACCCAGTACTTC

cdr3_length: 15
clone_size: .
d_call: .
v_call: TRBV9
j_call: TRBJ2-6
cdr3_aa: CASSVGTLGANVLTF
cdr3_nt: TGTGCCAGCAGCGTAGGGACTCTTGGGGCCAACGTCCTGACTTTC

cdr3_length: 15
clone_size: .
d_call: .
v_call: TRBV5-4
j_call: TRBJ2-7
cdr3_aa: CASSRELKSSYEQYF
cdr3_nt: TGTGCCAGCAGCAGGGAGCTCAAGAGCTCCTACGAGCAGTACTTC